Listed below are T cell receptor beta chains from one sample, sequenced in a study of blood T cell repertoires in COVID-19. TCRdb keeps only in-frame clones here, not all; method: immunoSEQ multiplex PCR. The sample comprises roughly 70,000 clones, around 88% of which are singletons, and over 5% rests with the top ten. The sequenced material came from peripheral blood. The receptors here all came from a woman aged 70-85 years with acute or convalescent COVID-19. CDR3s include the opening cysteine and the closing phenylalanine or tryptophan. Fields, in order: J gene, V gene, D gene, clone size, CDR3 protein, CDR3 DNA. The D gene is left open where the match is weak. Size values are once, few and many counts, or a class for expanded clones, and some rows have none.

>TRBJ1-1|TRBV19|NA|NA
CASRAGGGTEAFF
TGTGCCAGTAGGGCCGGGGGGGGCACTGAAGCTTTCTTT
>TRBJ2-1|TRBV7-2|TRBD2|NA
CASSWGLAPSYNEQFF
TGTGCCAGCAGCTGGGGACTAGCGCCCTCCTACAATGAGCAGTTCTTC
>TRBJ2-1|TRBV7-2|TRBD2|once
CASSLRLAGNEQFF
TGTGCCAGCAGCTTAAGACTAGCGGGCAATGAGCAGTTCTTC
>TRBJ2-7|TRBV3-1/TRBV3-2|NA|NA
CASSQLQGHRSYEQYF
TGTGCCAGCAGCCAACTACAGGGACACCGCTCCTACGAGCAGTACTTC
>TRBJ1-5|TRBV28|NA|NA
CASSNYQPQHF
TGTGCCAGCAGCAATTATCAGCCCCAGCATTTT
>TRBJ1-6|TRBV28|NA|NA
CASSLRGAGHGNSPLHF
TGTGCCAGCAGTTTACGTGGGGCAGGGCACGGAAATTCACCCCTCCACTTT
>TRBJ1-5|TRBV2|NA|NA
CASRGDSNQPQHF
TGTGCCAGCAGGGGGGACTCTAATCAGCCCCAGCATTTT
>TRBJ1-3|TRBV7-8|NA|once
CASSRLAGGNTIYF
TGTGCCAGCAGCCGTCTGGCAGGGGGAAACACCATATATTTT
>TRBJ1-1|TRBV18|NA|NA
CASSPRGPTEAFF
TGTGCCAGCTCACCACGGGGGCCCACTGAAGCTTTCTTT
>TRBJ1-1|TRBV19|NA|NA
CASSIGLRSGALNTEAFF
TGTGCCAGTAGTATAGGTCTCCGTTCAGGGGCGCTGAACACTGAAGCTTTCTTT
>TRBJ2-1|TRBV25-1|TRBD1|NA
CASSENTGARVNEQFF
TGTGCCAGCAGTGAAAATACAGGGGCTAGGGTCAATGAGCAGTTCTTC
>TRBJ2-7|TRBV28|NA|NA
CASSIGTPGKYF
TGTGCCAGCAGCATCGGGACTCCCGGGAAGTACTTC
>TRBJ1-2|TRBV7-6|TRBD1|NA
CASSFHGDRAANYGYTF
TGTGCCAGCAGCTTTCATGGGGACAGGGCAGCTAACTATGGCTACACCTTC
>TRBJ2-7|TRBV2|TRBD2|NA
CASSEEGLAGPYEQYF
TGTGCCAGCAGTGAAGAAGGACTAGCGGGACCCTACGAGCAGTACTTC
>TRBJ2-5|TRBV6-2/TRBV6-3|NA|NA
CASSHTWYQETQYF
TGTGCCAGCAGCCACACCTGGTACCAAGAGACCCAGTACTTC
>TRBJ1-1|TRBV30|TRBD1|NA
CAWRTGVSEAFF
TGTGCCTGGAGGACAGGGGTCTCTGAAGCTTTCTTT
>TRBJ2-1|TRBV7-2|TRBD2|NA
CASSPTTSGNIYNEQFF
TGTGCCAGCAGCCCGACGACTAGCGGGAATATCTACAATGAGCAGTTCTTC
>TRBJ2-1|TRBV11-3|NA|once
CASSLDSHGSNEQFF
TGTGCCAGCAGCTTAGATTCTCATGGGAGCAATGAGCAGTTCTTC
>TRBJ2-1|TRBV21-1|NA|few
CASSTPGQEGNEQFF
TGTGCCAGCAGCACCCCGGGACAGGAGGGCAATGAGCAGTTCTTC
>TRBJ1-1|TRBV3-1/TRBV3-2|NA|few
CASSQQDRNTEAFF
TGTGCCAGCAGCCAACAGGACAGGAACACTGAAGCTTTCTTT
>TRBJ2-1|TRBV7-7|NA|few
CASSPRAASSYNEQFF
TGTGCTAGCAGCCCCAGGGCAGCCAGCTCCTACAATGAGCAGTTCTTC
>TRBJ2-1|TRBV28|TRBD2|NA
CASSPGLAGPSSSYNEQFF
TGTGCCAGCAGTCCAGGACTAGCGGGTCCGTCTAGCTCCTACAATGAGCAGTTCTTC
>TRBJ2-7|TRBV29-1|NA|NA
CSVGGDRENEQYF
TGCAGCGTCGGGGGGGACAGAGAGAACGAGCAGTACTTC
>TRBJ1-2|TRBV18|NA|NA
CASSENQRANYGYTF
TGTGCCAGCTCGGAAAACCAGCGAGCTAACTATGGCTACACCTTC
>TRBJ1-5|TRBV28|TRBD1|few
CASTSLTGGNQPQHF
TGTGCCAGCACCTCATTGACAGGGGGTAATCAGCCCCAGCATTTT
>TRBJ1-1|TRBV3-1/TRBV3-2|NA|once
CASSLAASGTEAFF
TGTGCCAGCAGCCTGGCCGCCTCGGGCACTGAAGCTTTCTTT
>TRBJ2-3|TRBV27|NA|NA
CASSYQGTGTDTQYF
TGTGCCAGCAGTTATCAGGGAACGGGCACAGATACGCAGTATTTT
>TRBJ2-5|TRBV30|TRBD1|NA
CAWRGTGEGGETQYF
TGTGCCTGGAGGGGGACAGGGGAAGGAGGGGAGACCCAGTACTTC
>TRBJ1-2|TRBV5-1|NA|NA
CASRESGGYGYTF
TGCGCCAGCAGAGAGAGCGGGGGATACGGCTACACCTTC
>TRBJ1-2|TRBV3-1/TRBV3-2|NA|NA
CASRHRSRLGYTF
TGTGCCAGCAGGCACAGGTCACGGCTCGGCTACACCTTC